The 24 T cell receptor beta chains below come from one sample, sequenced in a study of blood T cells in healthy people across ages. Combining a sample-barcoded 5' primer with a J-beta primer mix, a second PCR ran for roughly 6 to 12 cycles. TCRdb analysed the 5' RACE reads with MiXCR anew, one entry per CDR3 protein. The repertoire holds some 1.4 million distinct CDR3 sequences, with 42% as singletons. The sample taken for sequencing was blood. The origin of the receptors is a woman under 30 in good health.

This rearrangement joins TRBV12-3 or TRBV12-4 to TRBJ2-1; D call uncertain. V gave up 5 bases and J gave up 1 base, with 9 bases separating them. The CDR3 sequence is 14 residues long. The CDR3, as DNA: TGTGCCAGCAGTAACCGTGAGTCCTACAATGAGCAGTTCTTC. Encoded protein: CASSNRESYNEQFF.

J is TRBJ2-1 and V is TRBV3-1; D is perhaps TRBD2 (5 bases). Trimming left V 0 bases short and J 8 bases short, with 8 bases between. Germline loops: CDR1 LGHDT, CDR2 YNNKEL (reference sequence). This CDR3 region has 13 residues. The CDR3 region is CASSQENGDEQFF. DNA for the CDR3: TGTGCCAGCAGCCAAGAGAACGGGGATGAGCAGTTCTTC.

The genes are TRBV9 and TRBJ2-7; 9 bases map to TRBD1. This CDR3 is 16 amino acids long. The junction had 8 bases not matched to a gene; V was cut back by 3 bases and J by 1 base. Germline values: CDR1 SGDLS, CDR2 YYNGEE. CDR3 loop: CASSGSPGQGSYEQYF. The CDR3 coding sequence is TGTGCCAGCAGCGGATCCCCGGGACAGGGATCCTACGAGCAGTACTTC.

This clonotype was seen ten or more times. The chain carries TRBV12-3 or TRBV12-4 and TRBJ2-5; D is perhaps TRBD1 (5 bases). The V end was cut by 3 bases, the J end by 4 bases, with 6 bases between. The CDR3 has 12 residues. Written as DNA, the CDR3 is TGTGCCAGCAGTTTTGGGGCAGAGACCCAGTACTTC. It encodes CASSFGAETQYF.

This sequence joins TRBV7-9 and TRBJ2-7, with no clear D. Germline V lookup: CDR1 SEHNR, CDR2 FQNEAQ (reference sequence). The CDR3 covers 13 residues. Trimming removed 0 bases at V and 4 bases at J, with 7 bases between. The CDR3 loop reads CASSLALEYEQYF. The CDR3 nucleotides read TGTGCCAGCAGCTTAGCGCTTGAGTACGAGCAGTACTTC.

CDR3 sequence reads: CSARDGATLGYTF. In DNA form, the CDR3 reads TGCAGTGCTAGAGATGGGGCTACTTTGGGCTACACCTTC. The chain recombines TRBV20-1 with TRBJ1-2, with a possible D match to TRBD1 (5 bases). Germline V lookup: CDR1 DFQATT, CDR2 SNEGSKA (reference sequence). V was trimmed by 0 bases and J by 8 bases, leaving 13 bases between them. This CDR3 contains 13 residues.

The chain couples TRBV20-1 to TRBJ2-4; 7 bases align to TRBD2. CDR3 length: 12 residues. CDR1 and CDR2 from the germline V gene are DFQATT and SNEGSKA (reference sequence). V was pared by 7 bases and J by 13 bases, with 13 bases of the junction left unmatched. DNA for the CDR3: TGCAGTGTCCCAGCGGGGCCTGAGAAGCAGTACTTC. Its protein is CSVPAGPEKQYF.

A word on this clonotype: Given a much more abundant clone one base away, this may be a read error. This chain connects TRBV29-1 to TRBJ2-7, with 8 bases matching TRBD2. Germline CDR1 SQVTM, CDR2 ANQGSEA. This CDR3 comprises 15 residues. This CDR3 reads CSVEDREGVTYEQYF. The CDR3 nucleotides are TGCAGCGTTGAAGATCGGGAGGGGGTGACCTATGAGCAGTACTTC.

The chain is built from TRBV20-1 and TRBJ2-1; no clear D. There are 14 residues in the CDR3. Trimming cost V 1 base and J 10 bases, with 17 bases left between them. CDR1 is DFQATT, CDR2 SNEGSKA, per germline (reference sequence). CDR3 nucleotides: TGCAGTGCTAGAGTAATCACTACAGCATTGGAGCAGTTCTTC. Its protein product is CSARVITTALEQFF.

This clonotype appeared a few times. This sequence joins TRBV12-3 or TRBV12-4 and TRBJ2-1; 8 bases are shared with TRBD2. V gave up 5 bases and J gave up 7 bases; unmatched junction bases: 7. The CDR3 totals 14 residues. CDR3 DNA sequence: TGTGCCAGCAGTAGAGCGGGAGAGTGGAATGAGCAGTTCTTC. This translates into CASSRAGEWNEQFF.

The V call is TRBV15, the J call TRBJ1-5; D unresolved. The CDR3 runs to 14 residues. CDR1 is LNHNV and CDR2 is YYDKDF in the germline V gene (reference sequence). V was cut by 8 bases and J by 0 bases, with 11 bases left in between. CDR3 DNA: TGTGCCACCCGCAATCCTGATAGCAATCAGCCCCAGCATTTT. This translates into CATRNPDSNQPQHF.

The chain has TRBV10-2 and TRBJ2-5; perhaps D is TRBD1 or TRBD2 (7 bases each). V was shortened by 0 bases and J by 11 bases, with 25 bases between the two germline ends. The CDR3 runs to 17 residues. Germline V gives CDR1 WSHSY, CDR2 SAAADI. CDR3 sequence (DNA): TGCGCCAGCAGTGAGTCGAAGGGGAGGGCAGGGGGGAGAGAGCAGTACTTC. Its protein is CASSESKGRAGGREQYF.

The rearrangement uses TRBV6-5 and TRBJ2-7; 8 bases align to TRBD1. J lost 3 bases, V lost 11 bases, and 6 bases had no gene match. Germline CDR1 is MNHEY and CDR2 is SVGAGI. This CDR3 region has 12 residues. CDR3 nucleotide sequence: TGTGCCGTAAGGACAGGGAGCTACGAGCAGTACTTC. It specifies CAVRTGSYEQYF.

V gene TRBV3-1 combines with J gene TRBJ2-2; D is perhaps TRBD1 (6 bases). The CDR3 spans 19 residues. Germline loops: CDR1 LGHDT, CDR2 YNNKEL (reference sequence). Between the trimmed V and J ends, which lost 3 bases and 0 bases, there was a span of 20 bases. This CDR3 reads CASSQGRWGRSANTGELFF. CDR3 nucleotides: TGTGCCAGCAGCCAGGGAAGATGGGGGCGGAGCGCGAACACCGGGGAGCTGTTTTTT. Full variable domain (outside the CDR3, taken from reference TRBV3-1 and TRBJ2-2): DTAVSQTPKYLVTQMGNDKSIKCEQNLGHDTMYWYKQDSKKFLKIMFSYNNKELIINETVPNRFSPKSPDKAHLNLHINSLELGDSAVYFCASSQGRWGRSANTGELFFGEGSRLTVL.

This clonotype was counted between two and nine times. The gene calls are TRBV15 and TRBJ2-4; no firm D call. V lost 0 bases and J 0 bases, leaving 9 bases between the germline ends. Germline CDR1 reads LNHNV; CDR2 reads YYDKDF (reference sequence). This CDR3 comprises 16 residues. CDR3 residues: CATSREKQLAKNIQYF. The DNA of the CDR3 is TGTGCCACCAGCAGAGAGAAGCAGCTAGCCAAAAACATTCAGTACTTC. The full variable domain, in which reference TRBV15 and TRBJ2-4 provide the parts outside the CDR3, is DAMVIQNPRYQVTQFGKPVTLSCSQTLNHNVMYWYQQKSSQAPKLLFHYYDKDFNNEADTPDNFQSRRPNTSFCFLDIRSPGLGDTAMYLCATSREKQLAKNIQYFGAGTRLSVL.

This clonotype was counted only a few times. The J gene is TRBJ2-3, the V gene TRBV30; D not resolved. Per the germline V gene, CDR1 is GTSNPN and CDR2 is SVGIG (reference sequence). The CDR3 spans 11 residues. Trimming took off 4 bases at V and 8 bases at J, with 10 bases between the two ends. The CDR3 DNA reads as TGTGCCTGGACCCCAGGTAGTACGCAGTATTTT. Encoded protein: CAWTPGSTQYF.

J is TRBJ1-1 and V is TRBV29-1, with 11 bases aligning to TRBD1. Germline CDR1 reads SQVTM; CDR2 reads ANQGSEA. The CDR3 is 12 amino acids. V shed 7 bases and J 6 bases; nucleotides not matched to a gene: 4. For the CDR3, the DNA is TGCAGCGAACGGACAGGGGGCTCTGAAGCTTTCTTT. Its protein product is CSERTGGSEAFF.

The CDR3 DNA is TGCAGTGCTTTTGCACTGGGGGAGCAGTACTTC. It is translated as CSAFALGEQYF. The genes are TRBV20-1 and TRBJ2-5; the D call may be TRBD1 or TRBD2 (5 bases each). Germline V lookup: CDR1 DFQATT, CDR2 SNEGSKA (reference sequence). Trimming shortened V by 5 bases and J by 11 bases, and 15 bases separated the two germline ends. The CDR3 consists of 11 residues.

J is TRBJ1-2 and V is TRBV6-1; D call uncertain. CDR3 size: 13 residues. Trimming stripped 2 bases from V and 8 bases from J, with 12 bases between. Germline V gives CDR1 MNHNS, CDR2 SASEGT. The CDR3 reads CASSESGRLGYTF. CDR3 bases: TGTGCCAGCAGTGAATCGGGGAGATTAGGCTACACCTTC.

The gene calls are TRBV7-9 and TRBJ2-7; no firm D call. The CDR3 is 13 amino acids. The germline V gene has CDR1 SEHNR and CDR2 FQNEAQ (reference sequence). The ends were cut back, 2 bases at V and 3 bases at J, with 8 bases in the middle. CDR3 sequence: CASSLYGDYEQYF. CDR3 coding DNA: TGTGCCAGCAGCTTATATGGGGACTACGAGCAGTACTTC.

The V gene is TRBV20-1, the J gene TRBJ2-3; a possible D gene is TRBD1 (5 bases). V was pared by 0 bases and J by 6 bases, with 16 bases between. The germline V gene has CDR1 DFQATT and CDR2 SNEGSKA (reference sequence). CDR3 length: 15 amino acids. The CDR3 nucleotides read TGCAGTGCTAGAGAGCGGACAAAGTTGGCGGATACGCAGTATTTT. This gives the protein CSARERTKLADTQYF.

This clonotype was observed many times. The rearrangement links TRBV6-5 to TRBJ2-7; no clear D gene. The CDR3 extends over 13 amino acids. Germline CDR1 and CDR2: MNHEY and SVGAGI. The V gene lost 0 bases and the J gene lost 4 bases, with 7 bases spanning the gap. The CDR3 DNA reads TGTGCCAGCAGTTACTCGACCGGGTACGAGCAGTACTTC. Translated: CASSYSTGYEQYF.

Notes on this clonotype: The final CDR3 position lacks the conserved phenylalanine or tryptophan, pointing to a likely read error. The V gene is TRBV12-3 or TRBV12-4, the J gene TRBJ2-1; D unresolved. Trimming pared 0 bases from V and 8 bases from J, leaving 2 bases between. The CDR3 is 11 amino acids. DNA for the CDR3: TGTGCCAGCAGTTTAGCACATGAGCAGTTCTCC. This encodes CASSLAHEQFS.

This clonotype has just a few counts. J is TRBJ2-1 and V is TRBV20-1; 12 positions agree with TRBD2. Looked up from germline, CDR1 is DFQATT and CDR2 is SNEGSKA (reference sequence). Germline trimming cut 1 base from V and 6 bases from J; bases unmatched to any gene: 4. The CDR3 is 15 amino acids. This CDR3 reads CSARALAGGFNEQFF. CDR3 nucleotide sequence: TGCAGTGCTAGAGCCCTAGCGGGAGGGTTCAATGAGCAGTTCTTC.